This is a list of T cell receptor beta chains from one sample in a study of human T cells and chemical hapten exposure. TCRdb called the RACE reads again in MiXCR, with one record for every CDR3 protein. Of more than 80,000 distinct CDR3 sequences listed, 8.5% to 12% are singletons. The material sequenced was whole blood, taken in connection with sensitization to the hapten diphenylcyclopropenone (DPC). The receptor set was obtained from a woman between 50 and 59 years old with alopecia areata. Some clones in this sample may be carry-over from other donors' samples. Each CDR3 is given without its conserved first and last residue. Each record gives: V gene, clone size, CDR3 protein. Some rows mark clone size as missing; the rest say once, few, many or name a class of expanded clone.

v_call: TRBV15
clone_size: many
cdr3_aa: ATSFQRVIQETQY

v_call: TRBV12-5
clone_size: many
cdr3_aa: ASGSRNRGLILTQY

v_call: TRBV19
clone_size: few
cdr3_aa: ASSIDGNQPQH

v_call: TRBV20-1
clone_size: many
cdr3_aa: SAIYAGDGQPQH

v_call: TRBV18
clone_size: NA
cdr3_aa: ASSRSGQDNEQF

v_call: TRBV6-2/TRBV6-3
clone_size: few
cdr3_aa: ASSYPLRGYTGELF

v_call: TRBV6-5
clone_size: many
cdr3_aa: ASSYNGRVTDTQY

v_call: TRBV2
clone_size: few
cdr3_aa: ASRPTTQGPLH

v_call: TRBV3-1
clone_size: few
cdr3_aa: ASSQGAGGPSRVEQF

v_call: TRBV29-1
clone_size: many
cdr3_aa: SVSQEAYNEQF

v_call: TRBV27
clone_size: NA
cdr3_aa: ASSLSGGTEAS

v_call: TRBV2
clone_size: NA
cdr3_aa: ASRMGTDYGYT

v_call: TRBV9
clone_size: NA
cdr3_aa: ASSTRDGTSESGANVLT

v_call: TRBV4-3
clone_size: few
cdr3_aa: ASSQPGADGYGYT

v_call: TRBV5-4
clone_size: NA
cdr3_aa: ASSPSGRGKFADTQY

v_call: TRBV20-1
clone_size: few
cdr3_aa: SARGPVYYEQY

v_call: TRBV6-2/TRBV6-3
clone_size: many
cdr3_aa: ASTSRGAGVWETRGQF

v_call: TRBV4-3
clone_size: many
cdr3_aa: ASSQNTPGTGGEQY

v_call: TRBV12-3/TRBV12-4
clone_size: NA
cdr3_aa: ASRDKNRFEQY

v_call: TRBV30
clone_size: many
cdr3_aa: AWRQSSYNSPLH

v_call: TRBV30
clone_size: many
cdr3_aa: AWSQARGGYT

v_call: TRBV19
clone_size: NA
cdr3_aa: ASKVRDQNQPQH

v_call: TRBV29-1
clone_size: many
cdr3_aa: SVDRTMNTEAF

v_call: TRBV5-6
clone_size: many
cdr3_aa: ASSPDQGAMNTEAF

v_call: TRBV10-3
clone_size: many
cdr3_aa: AIRETGRMNTEAF

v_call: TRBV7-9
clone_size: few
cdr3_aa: ASSLTSGRFDEQY

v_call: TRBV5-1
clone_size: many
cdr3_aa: ASSLAGMNTEAF

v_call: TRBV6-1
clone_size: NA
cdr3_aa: ASSELWEDTEAF

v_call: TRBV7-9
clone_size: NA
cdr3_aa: ASSFYGNTIY

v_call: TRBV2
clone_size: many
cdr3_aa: ASRNTALAKNIQY

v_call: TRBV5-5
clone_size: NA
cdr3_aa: ASSLLVRDTEAF

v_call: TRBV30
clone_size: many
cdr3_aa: AWSVIEETQY

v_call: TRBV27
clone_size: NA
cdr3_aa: ASSYGLAGDTQY

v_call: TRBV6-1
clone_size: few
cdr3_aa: ASRRTSGLYIEQF

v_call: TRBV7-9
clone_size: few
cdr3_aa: ASSLFGQPQH

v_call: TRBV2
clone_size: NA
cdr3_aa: ASSEMGLPYNEQF

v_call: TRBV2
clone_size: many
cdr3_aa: ASKRDRGTSNTGELF

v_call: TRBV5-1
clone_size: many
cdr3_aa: ASRQTPGQGNSPLH

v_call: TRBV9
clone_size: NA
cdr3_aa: ASSTRSGANVLT

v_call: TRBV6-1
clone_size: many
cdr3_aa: ASSEARLAVSEQY

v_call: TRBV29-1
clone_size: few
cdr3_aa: SADRGRASEKF

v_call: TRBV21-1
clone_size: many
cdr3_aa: ASSNLCGPSTDTQY

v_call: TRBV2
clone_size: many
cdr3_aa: ASSVAGTAYEQY

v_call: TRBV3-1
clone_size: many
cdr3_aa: ASSQEGGVGYNEQF

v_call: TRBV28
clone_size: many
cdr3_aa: ASRDRVSEQF

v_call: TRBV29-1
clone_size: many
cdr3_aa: SVVRGDYEQY

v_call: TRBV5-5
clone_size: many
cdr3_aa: ASSFISYEQY